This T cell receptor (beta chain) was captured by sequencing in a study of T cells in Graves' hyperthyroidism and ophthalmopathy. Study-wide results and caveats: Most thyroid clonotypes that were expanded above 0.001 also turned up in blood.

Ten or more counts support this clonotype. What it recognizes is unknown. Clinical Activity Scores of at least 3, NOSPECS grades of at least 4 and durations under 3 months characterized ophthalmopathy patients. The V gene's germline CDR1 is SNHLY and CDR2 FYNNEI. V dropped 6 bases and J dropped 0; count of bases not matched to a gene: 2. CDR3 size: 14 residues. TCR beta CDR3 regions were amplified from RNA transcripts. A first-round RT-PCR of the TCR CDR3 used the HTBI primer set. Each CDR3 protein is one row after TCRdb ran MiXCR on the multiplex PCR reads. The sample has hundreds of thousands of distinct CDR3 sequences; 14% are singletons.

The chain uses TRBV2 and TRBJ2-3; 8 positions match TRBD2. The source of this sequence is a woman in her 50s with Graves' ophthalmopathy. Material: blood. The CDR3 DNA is TGTGCCAGCAGCGCTAGCGGGAGCACAGATACGCAGTATTTT. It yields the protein CASSASGSTDTQYF.